The 22 T cell receptor beta chains listed next were all sequenced from one sample in a study of spatial heterogeneity in lung cancer. TCRdb reprocessed the 5' RACE reads via MiXCR and lists one record per CDR3 protein. Among about 750 distinct CDR3 sequences, over 20% were seen once, and the ten largest hold about 19%. Regarding time point: sample taken at primary tumor resection. The source material was normal lung tissue next to the tumor, sampled at surgery. The receptors here all came from a male donor with early-stage non-small cell lung cancer.

This clonotype is large by share. A library made for alpha chains picked up this beta chain off target, so its size means little. The gene calls are TRBV19 and TRBJ1-2; D is undetermined. CDR3 size: 14 residues. The germline V gene encodes CDR1 LNHDA and CDR2 SQIVND (reference sequence). Trimming stripped 4 bases from V and 4 bases from J, with 13 bases between. CDR3 residues: CASSSVGVGYGYTF. CDR3 nucleotide sequence: TGTGCCAGTAGTAGCGTCGGGGTCGGCTATGGCTACACCTTC.

About this clonotype: For a library built for alpha chains, this beta chain is a stray read; little rests on its size. This chain uses TRBV6-5 with TRBJ2-3; the D gene is possibly TRBD2 (5 bases). The CDR3 loop spans 12 amino acids. In germline, CDR1 is MNHEY, CDR2 SVGAGI. The ends were cut back, 6 bases at V and 1 base at J, with 5 bases in the middle. CDR3 loop: CASRAGTDTQYF. CDR3 nucleotide sequence: TGTGCCAGCAGAGCGGGCACAGATACGCAGTATTTT.

In its sample, this clonotype is large. Since the library was made to target alpha chains, this beta chain is a stray read and its abundance is not meaningful. This chain links TRBV20-1 with TRBJ2-3; maybe TRBD2 (6 bases). V was trimmed by 3 bases and J by 0 bases, leaving 10 bases between them. This CDR3 comprises 14 residues. Per the germline V gene, CDR1 is DFQATT and CDR2 is SNEGSKA (reference sequence). As DNA, the CDR3 is TGCAGTGCTAGCGGGGGACCTAGCACAGATACGCAGTATTTT. Its translation: CSASGGPSTDTQYF.

This clonotype has only one observation. Since it is a stray read in a library aimed at alpha chains, this beta chain has a size that is not meaningful. The chain recombines TRBV5-1 with TRBJ2-5; D gene unclear. The germline CDR1 and CDR2 sequences are SGHRS and YFSETQ. Trimming took off 3 bases at V and 5 bases at J, with 14 bases between the two ends. This CDR3 has 14 amino acids. As DNA, the CDR3 is TGCGCCAGCAGCTCCGGACCCTCCGGGGAGACCCAGTACTTC. Translated, it gives CASSSGPSGETQYF.

Of note for this clonotype: Little can be read into the size of this beta chain, an off-target read in a library designed for alpha chains. V and J are TRBV3-1 and TRBJ1-3, with D possibly matching TRBD1 (6 bases). V dropped 2 bases and J dropped 10 bases, with 9 bases sitting between them. The CDR3 loop spans 12 amino acids. The germline V gene encodes CDR1 LGHDT and CDR2 YNNKEL (reference sequence). DNA of the CDR3: TGTGCCAGCAGCCAACAGGGGTTAACCATATATTTT. Translating it yields CASSQQGLTIYF.

This clonotype is large (0.1 to 1%) by share. This beta chain was picked up by a library intended for alpha chains and is off target, so its count carries little meaning. The V call is TRBV27, the J call TRBJ2-2, with D perhaps TRBD1 (5 bases). V lost 6 bases and J lost 5, with 13 bases in between. There are 14 residues in the CDR3. Per germline, CDR1 MNHEY and CDR2 SMNVEV (reference sequence). The CDR3 DNA reads TGTGCCAGCAGCCGAGACAGACTGACCGGGGAGCTGTTTTTT. This gives the protein CASSRDRLTGELFF.

In its sample, this clonotype is medium-sized. In a library made to pick up alpha chains, this beta chain is a stray read with a size that means little. The chain uses TRBV13 and TRBJ2-3; D is possibly TRBD1 or TRBD2 (5 bases each). CDR1 is PRHDT and CDR2 is FYEKMQ in the germline V gene (reference sequence). The CDR3 has 15 amino acids. V was trimmed by 0 bases and J by 0 bases, leaving 7 bases between them. The CDR3 here is CASSLGGVSTDTQYF. In nucleotides, the CDR3 is TGTGCCAGCAGCTTAGGGGGGGTAAGCACAGATACGCAGTATTTT.

This clonotype is large in the sample. A library made for alpha chains picked up this beta chain off target, so its size means little. The V gene is TRBV27, the J gene TRBJ2-1; TRBD2 matches at 9 bases. The CDR3 is made up of 13 amino acids. V dropped 8 bases and J dropped 2; count of bases not matched to a gene: 1. Germline V gene data show CDR1 as MNHEY and CDR2 as SMNVEV (reference sequence). CDR3 in DNA: TGTGCCAGCGGACTAGCGCCCTACAATGAGCAGTTCTTC. This codes for CASGLAPYNEQFF.

By proportion, this clonotype is medium-sized. This beta chain is a stray sequence in a library constructed for alpha chains; its clone size is not meaningful. CDR3 protein: CASSRDRGPDTQYF. DNA of the CDR3: TGTGCCAGCAGCCGGGACAGGGGGCCAGATACGCAGTATTTT. The V call is TRBV4-2, the J call TRBJ2-3; TRBD1 agrees at 12 bases. The germline V gene encodes CDR1 LGHNA and CDR2 YNFKEQ. The CDR3 covers 14 residues. V shed 4 bases and J 4 bases; nucleotides not matched to a gene: 0.

With regard to this clonotype: For a library built for alpha chains, this beta chain is a stray read; little rests on its size. V and J are TRBV24-1 and TRBJ2-5; perhaps TRBD1 as D (5 bases). In germline, CDR1 is KGHDR, CDR2 SFDVKD. The CDR3 sequence is 14 residues long. V lost 2 bases and J lost 1, with 7 bases in between. CDR3 in amino acids: CATSDSGSQETQYF. The CDR3, as DNA: TGTGCCACCAGTGATTCAGGGTCCCAAGAGACCCAGTACTTC.

In its sample, this clonotype is large. The library was prepared for alpha chains; this beta chain is a stray read, so its frequency means little. This sequence joins TRBV28 and TRBJ1-2; D gene ambiguous. The CDR3 loop spans 14 amino acids. Germline V lookup: CDR1 MDHEN, CDR2 SYDVKM. Trimming stripped 3 bases from V and 2 bases from J, with 10 bases between. The CDR3 reads CASSFLDGNYGYTF. The DNA for the CDR3 is TGTGCCAGCAGTTTTTTGGACGGCAACTATGGCTACACCTTC.

Comments on this clonotype: Found in a library prepared for alpha chains, this beta chain is an off-target read, and its abundance has little meaning. V is TRBV2 and J is TRBJ1-2; D is possibly TRBD1 (5 bases). Looked up from germline, CDR1 is SNHLY and CDR2 is FYNNEI. The CDR3 covers 16 residues. Between the trimmed V and J ends, which lost 6 bases and 2 bases, there was a span of 19 bases. The CDR3 coding sequence is TGTGCCAGCAGCGCTTCTACGGGACGGAGAAACTATGGCTACACCTTC. Amino acids: CASSASTGRRNYGYTF.

A word on this clonotype: With the library built for alpha chains, this beta chain is off target and its frequency is not meaningful. The genes are TRBV10-3 and TRBJ2-1; D is possibly TRBD1 (5 bases). V dropped 8 bases and J dropped 1 base, with 15 bases sitting between them. The germline V gene encodes CDR1 ENHRY and CDR2 SYGVKD. This CDR3 contains 15 residues. CDR3 region: CAIHGREGSYNEQFF. The CDR3 DNA reads TGTGCCATCCATGGCAGGGAAGGGTCCTACAATGAGCAGTTCTTC.

Within the sample, this clonotype is medium-sized (0.01 to 0.1%). With the library built for alpha chains, this beta chain is off target and its frequency is not meaningful. The V call is TRBV30, the J call TRBJ2-5; the D is unclear. V lost 2 bases and J lost 5, with 9 bases in between. Looked up from germline, CDR1 is GTSNPN and CDR2 is SVGIG (reference sequence). The CDR3 consists of 12 residues. CDR3 loop: CAWSQEGETQYF. The CDR3 region has the DNA TGTGCCTGGAGTCAGGAAGGGGAGACCCAGTACTTC.

This clonotype is hyperexpanded. This beta chain is an unintended read in a library built for alpha chains; its size means little. The chain combines TRBV27 with TRBJ1-2; 7 nucleotides match TRBD1. The CDR3 has 13 amino acids. V lost 5 bases and J lost 7; bases outside the gene matches: 7. Germline CDR1 and CDR2: MNHEY and SMNVEV (reference sequence). The CDR3: CASSEGQERGYTF. CDR3 DNA sequence: TGTGCCAGCAGTGAAGGACAGGAACGTGGCTACACCTTC.

By share, this clonotype counts as large (0.1 to 1%). The library was prepared for alpha chains; this beta chain is a stray read, so its frequency means little. This sequence joins TRBV25-1 and TRBJ1-2; the D is unclear. Germline V lookup: CDR1 MGHDK, CDR2 SYGVNS. The CDR3 covers 12 residues. V lost 8 bases to trimming and J lost 6 bases, with 13 bases between them. This chain's CDR3 is CASGIETDGYTF. The CDR3 nucleotides are TGTGCCAGCGGGATTGAGACGGATGGCTACACCTTC.

About this clonotype itself: A library prepared for alpha chains yielded this beta chain as an off-target read; its size is of little meaning. V gene TRBV5-1 combines with J gene TRBJ2-1, with 7 bases fitting TRBD1. Germline assignment: CDR1 SGHRS and CDR2 YFSETQ. There are 13 residues in the CDR3. Unmatched junction bases numbered 5, after V lost 4 bases and J lost 7 bases. The CDR3 coding sequence is TGCGCCAGCAGCCTGGGACAGCTTAATGAGCAGTTCTTC. Its translation is CASSLGQLNEQFF.

This clonotype was counted only a few times. Found in a library prepared for alpha chains, this beta chain is an off-target read, and its abundance has little meaning. The V and J genes are TRBV23-1 and TRBJ2-3; possible D gene TRBD2, 6 bases. Being an ORF, TRBV23-1 has a function that is uncertain. This CDR3 has 15 amino acids. V lost 4 bases and J lost 3, with 14 bases in between. The CDR3: CASSRDGSNTDTQYF. CDR3 DNA sequence: TGCGCCAGCAGTCGGGACGGGAGTAATACAGATACGCAGTATTTT.

This clonotype appeared a few times. Little can be read into the size of this beta chain, an off-target read in a library designed for alpha chains. The rearrangement links TRBV4-2 to TRBJ2-7; 16 positions agree with TRBD2. The CDR3 is 22 amino acids. The V segment lost 2 bases and the J segment 0 bases; nucleotides outside the gene matches: 16. The V gene's germline CDR1 is LGHNA and CDR2 YNFKEQ. The CDR3 sequence is CASSQRTPGLAGGITHSYEQYF. The CDR3 DNA reads as TGTGCCAGCAGCCAAAGGACCCCGGGACTAGCGGGAGGGATAACCCACTCCTACGAGCAGTACTTC.

This clonotype is classed as large. Because the library targeted alpha chains, this beta chain is an off-target read whose size means little. The chain combines TRBV28 with TRBJ2-3; the D gene is possibly TRBD2 (6 bases). Trimming took 8 bases from V and 2 from J, leaving 14 bases between them. The CDR3 has 14 amino acids. The germline CDR1 and CDR2 sequences are MDHEN and SYDVKM. The CDR3 reads CASLPGGNTDTQYF. CDR3 bases: TGTGCCAGCCTCCCTGGGGGGAACACAGATACGCAGTATTTT.

This clonotype counts as medium-sized (0.01 to 0.1%). This beta chain represents an off-target read in a library built for alpha chains; its size is of limited meaning. The V call is TRBV6-5, the J call TRBJ2-1, with TRBD2 matching 7 bases. The CDR3 consists of 13 residues. Unmatched junction bases numbered 8, after V lost 4 bases and J lost 11 bases. CDR1 is MNHEY and CDR2 is SVGAGI in the germline V gene. CDR3 bases: TGTGCCAGCAGTTCCCGAGCGGGATCCCAGCAGTTCTTC. This gives the protein CASSSRAGSQQFF.

This clonotype was detected once. Because this beta chain is a stray read in a library intended to capture alpha chains, its abundance should not be given much weight. The V gene is TRBV6-6, the J gene TRBJ2-7, with D possibly matching TRBD1 (5 bases). CDR3 length equals 18 residues. Germline lookup yields CDR1 MNHNY and CDR2 SVGAGI (reference sequence). Between the trimmed V and J ends, which lost 0 bases and 3 bases, there was a span of 21 bases. CDR3 loop: CASSYSGADIRLDYEQYF. The CDR3 region has the DNA TGTGCCAGCAGTTACTCCGGCGCGGACATTCGCCTAGACTACGAGCAGTACTTC.